This T cell receptor (beta chain) is from a study of OX40 agonist ivuxolimab in advanced cancers. Study results and limitations: Expanded clones belonging to CD8+ T cells outnumbered, on average, those of CD4+. CD4+ and CD8+ blood T cells expanded clonally by week 6 at 0.1 to 3.0 mg/kg.

A word on this clone: Its cognate antigen is unknown.

Method: immunoSEQ multiplex PCR; TCRdb's copy keeps in-frame clones and lacks some. The profile covers 55,000 to 80,000 clones, with over 75% appearing a single time and 0.27% taken by the ten largest. CDR3 length: 15 amino acids. Looked up from germline, CDR1 is SGDLS and CDR2 is YYNGEE. Trimming cost V 3 bases and J 2 bases, with 13 bases left between them. The specimen comprised CD4+ or CD8+ T cells sorted from blood, sampled in a trial of the OX40 agonist ivuxolimab. The rearrangement links TRBV9 to TRBJ2-3; no reliable D call. The source is an adult with an advanced solid tumor such as melanoma, head and neck, liver or kidney cancer. CDR3 protein: CASSGFLYDTDTQYF. The CDR3 DNA sequence: TGTGCCAGCAGCGGATTTCTCTACGACACAGATACGCAGTATTTT. Using reference TRBV9 and TRBJ2-3 for the parts outside the CDR3, the full variable domain is DSGVTQTPKHLITATGQRVTLRCSPRSGDLSVYWYQQSLDQGLQFLIQYYNGEERAKGNILERFSAQQFPDLHSELNLSSLELGDSALYFCASSGFLYDTDTQYFGPGTRLTVL.